Below are 3 T cell receptor beta chains sequenced from a single sample in a study of blood T cells in healthy people across ages. PCR was performed a second time for 7 to 11 cycles using a sample-barcoded 5' primer and a J-beta primer mix. TCRdb recomputed calls from the 5' RACE reads with MiXCR, one row per CDR3 protein. The repertoire holds fewer than 700,000 distinct CDR3 sequences, with more than 45% as singletons. The specimen was blood. These receptors originate from an elderly man in good health.

The rearrangement links TRBV4-3 to TRBJ1-2; unclear D gene. V was trimmed by 0 bases and J by 6 bases, leaving 11 bases between them. This CDR3 is 14 amino acids long. CDR1 is LGHNA, CDR2 YSLEER, per germline. In nucleotides, the CDR3 is TGCGCCAGCAGCCAAGATGGGCCCCGAAATGGCTACACCTTC. Translation gives CASSQDGPRNGYTF.

This rearrangement joins TRBV7-2 to TRBJ2-3; 8 bases line up with TRBD2. The V gene's germline CDR1 is SGHTA and CDR2 FQGNSA. This CDR3 is 16 amino acids long. J was trimmed by 6 bases and V by 5 bases; bases with no gene match: 13. The CDR3 bases are TGTGCCAGCAGCCCGGCGGGGGGCGAGCGTGCGGATACGCAGTATTTT. This sequence encodes CASSPAGGERADTQYF.

This chain links TRBV20-1 with TRBJ2-7; no firm D call. V lost 0 bases and J lost 3, with 12 bases in between. The germline V gene has CDR1 DFQATT and CDR2 SNEGSKA (reference sequence). The length of the CDR3 is 14 residues. CDR3 in amino acids: CSAREGSGGYEQYF. CDR3 DNA: TGCAGTGCTAGAGAGGGGTCAGGTGGCTACGAGCAGTACTTC.